A selection of T cell receptor beta chains follows, all from one sample in a study of cytomegalovirus exposure and HLA in healthy donors. TCRdb's copy holds only in-frame clones and misses some; the assay was immunoSEQ multiplex PCR. The sample has about 41,000 clones, 81% seen once. Sequenced sample: PBMCs. The receptors shown here come from a man between 50 and 59 years old in good health and CMV-seronegative. CDR3s include the opening cysteine and the closing phenylalanine or tryptophan. Each record gives: CDR3 DNA, CDR3 protein, V gene, J gene, D gene, CDR3 length, clone size. D genes are given only for firm matches. Some rows have no size entry. The others give once, few or many, or a class for an expanded clone.

TGTGCCAGCAGTGGCGACAGGGGAAAAATTCAGCCCCAGCATTTT	CASSGDRGKIQPQHF	TRBV2	TRBJ1-5	TRBD1	15	.
TGCGCCAGCAGCGGTCGCCAGGACTCCGGGGGTGGCTACACCTTC	CASSGRQDSGGGYTF	TRBV5-1	TRBJ1-2	.	15	once
TGTGCCAGCAGTGAAGCCATACGATACGAGCAGTACTTC	CASSEAIRYEQYF	TRBV6-1	TRBJ2-7	.	13	.
TGTGCCAGCTCACCACTTAAGAGGGATGTAGAAAAACTGTTTTTT	CASSPLKRDVEKLFF	TRBV18	TRBJ1-4	.	15	.
TGTGCCAGCAGCCTGCGGGGGGGGATTTCACCTAACTATGGCTACACCTTC	CASSLRGGISPNYGYTF	TRBV5-6	TRBJ1-2	.	17	.
TGCGCCAGCAGCCAAGCGGTGGGCCAGCCCCAGCATTTT	CASSQAVGQPQHF	TRBV4-3	TRBJ1-5	.	13	.
TGCGCCAGCAGCCTTAACAGGGTGGTTAGTGGTGAAGCTTTCTTT	CASSLNRVVSGEAFF	TRBV4-1	TRBJ1-1	.	15	large
TGTGCCAGCGGAGGATCCGACGGCTACACCTTC	CASGGSDGYTF	TRBV9	TRBJ1-2	.	11	.
TGTGCCAGCAGCATTCCGGGACAGGGGGCGCGGGGCTACACCTTC	CASSIPGQGARGYTF	TRBV7-9	TRBJ1-2	TRBD1	15	.
TGTGCTTGCCAGGTCGAACAGAACACTGAAGCTTTCTTT	CACQVEQNTEAFF	TRBV28	TRBJ1-1	.	13	.
TGTGCCAGCAGTTTATTCCCTAGCACAGATACGCAGTATTTT	CASSLFPSTDTQYF	TRBV27	TRBJ2-3	.	14	.
TGTGCCACCAGCAGCGAACAATTTCCTGGACAGCTAGCTAACTATGGCTACACCTTC	CATSSEQFPGQLANYGYTF	TRBV15	TRBJ1-2	.	19	.
TGTGCCAGCAGTCGCGACAGGGGTTATGGCTACACCTTC	CASSRDRGYGYTF	TRBV14	TRBJ1-2	TRBD1	13	.
TGTGCCAGCAACGAGGCGGAATTCACAGATACGCAGTATTTT	CASNEAEFTDTQYF	TRBV5-4	TRBJ2-3	.	14	once
TGTGCCAGCAGCTTAGTGCCAGGGGTTCAAGAGACCCAGTACTTC	CASSLVPGVQETQYF	TRBV7-6	TRBJ2-5	.	15	.
TGTGCCAGCAGCACCAGTCCCGGGGAGCTGTTTTTT	CASSTSPGELFF	TRBV28	TRBJ2-2	.	12	.
TGTGCCAGCAGGGGAGGGTACCAAGAGACCCAGTACTTC	CASRGGYQETQYF	TRBV2	TRBJ2-5	TRBD2	13	.
TGTGCCAGCAGCCCGGACAGGGCCGAGTTTCTCGGTGAAAAACTGTTTTTT	CASSPDRAEFLGEKLFF	TRBV7-9	TRBJ1-4	TRBD1	17	few
TGTGCCACCGGGAGTCAGGATTTTCGGGAGACCCAGTACTTC	CATGSQDFRETQYF	TRBV2	TRBJ2-5	.	14	.
TGCAGTGCTAGAGCCCGGGAGACCCAGTACTTC	CSARARETQYF	TRBV20-1	TRBJ2-5	.	11	.
TGTGCCAGTATGGGCGGAGGGAGGCCCGGGGCCAACGTCCTGACTTTC	CASMGGGRPGANVLTF	TRBV19	TRBJ2-6	.	16	once
TGTGCCAGCAGCCCTTATCCGTCGGGGACCCAGTACTTC	CASSPYPSGTQYF	TRBV9	TRBJ2-5	.	13	once
TGTGCCAGCACGGCGGGGGGCGGGGGCGCCAAAAACATTCAGTACTTC	CASTAGGGGAKNIQYF	TRBV5-4	TRBJ2-4	TRBD2	16	.
TGTGCCAGCAGACCGGTTCCCCTACTAGCGGGAGGGCACGAGCAGTACTTT	CASRPVPLLAGGHEQYF	TRBV5-4	TRBJ2-7	TRBD2	17	.
TGTGCCAGCAGCACGTCACTAGCGGGAGCCGGGGAGCTGTTTTTT	CASSTSLAGAGELFF	TRBV5-4	TRBJ2-2	TRBD2	15	.
TGTGCCAGCAGCTCGTCATTATACCCGAGCTCTGGGGCCAACGTCCTGACTTTC	CASSSSLYPSSGANVLTF	TRBV7-6	TRBJ2-6	.	18	.
TGTGCCAGCCGGACAGATCCTTACAATGAGCAGTTCTTC	CASRTDPYNEQFF	TRBV27	TRBJ2-1	.	13	once
TGCGCCAGCAGCTTGGCGGCGGGGGCGACAGATACGCAGTATTTT	CASSLAAGATDTQYF	TRBV5-1	TRBJ2-3	.	15	.
TGTGCCAGCAGTGAAGCGGACAGTCCACCATATGGCTACACCTTC	CASSEADSPPYGYTF	TRBV6-1	TRBJ1-2	.	15	few
TGTGCCAGCAGCCAAGGCCAGGGGTACAATGAGCAGTTCTTC	CASSQGQGYNEQFF	TRBV4-2	TRBJ2-1	.	14	.
TGTGCCAGCAGCGCCAGCCTCCGGGACAGGGGCCAGGGGTTCCAAAGAGGGGCCAACGTCCTGACTTTC	CASSASLRDRGQGFQRGANVLTF	TRBV9	TRBJ2-6	TRBD1	23	.